The TCR beta chain described here comes from a study of blood T cell repertoires in COVID-19. Study in general: Spain, Italy and the United States supplied samples that represented acute and convalescent COVID-19.

This clone has ten or more counts. TCRdb's copy holds only in-frame clones and misses some; the assay was immunoSEQ multiplex PCR. The table lists around 150,000 clones, less than 85% of them singletons. Germline loops: CDR1 MGHRA, CDR2 YSYEKL. The CDR3 has 17 amino acids. V lost 4 bases, J lost 3 bases, and 18 bases lay in between. The rearrangement uses TRBV4-1 and TRBJ1-4; D ambiguous. This sequence was found in a human donor with acute or convalescent COVID-19. The donor label of this sample is uncertain. Sequencing input: peripheral blood. DNA for the CDR3: TGCGCCAGCAGCCCACTGGGCCTTAACGGGGCTAATGAAAAACTGTTTTTT. This codes for CASSPLGLNGANEKLFF.